This note documents a single TCR beta chain sequence. This sample is drawn from a study of identical twins. Each CDR3 protein is one row after TCRdb ran MiXCR on the 5' RACE reads. The table includes under 800,000 distinct CDR3 sequences, over 20% detected once. Germline V gives CDR1 MNHEY, CDR2 SMNVEV (reference sequence). J was trimmed by 1 base and V by 3 bases; bases with no gene match: 8. This CDR3 spans 16 amino acids. The same specimen was also included in a second study, on T cells expressing NK-cell markers. That paper notes: All TCR beta repertoires analysed originated from sorted CD3+CD56+NKG2C+, CD3+CD56+NKG2C- and CD3+CD56-NKG2C+ T cells.

This receptor was identified in a woman aged 18-35 years in good health. This sequence joins TRBV27 and TRBJ1-1; TRBD1 aligns across 7 bases. Material for sequencing was PBMCs. CDR3 DNA sequence: TGTGCCAGCAGTTTGTCTATGGGACAGTGGAACACTGAAGCTTTCTTT. Its protein product is CASSLSMGQWNTEAFF.